This T cell receptor beta chain was identified during a study of T-cell memory formation after mild COVID-19. Study background: Largely donor-specific sequence clusters came from a couple of donors. Overall study results and limits: Balance between CD4 and CD8 was seen in clones contracting day 15 to 85, and a CD4+ lean was seen in later expanders. The finding that pre-infection memory included some responding clones suggested that cross-reactive memory joined.

This clonotype has just one count. Its antigen is as yet unknown. In TCRdb, the 5' RACE reads were re-called with MiXCR into one record per CDR3 protein. The sample contains fewer than 400,000 distinct CDR3 sequences, around 13% of which appear only once. Input material: PBMCs or a T cell subset sorted from them (not recorded which). This TCR derives from a man between 18 and 35 years old who had mild COVID-19 (a few samples of this study predate the infection). Cell type and time point are not known.

The CDR3 DNA reads as TGTGCCAGCAGTTACCTTAAGACCTGGGACGACACCGGGGAGCTGTTTTTT. This encodes CASSYLKTWDDTGELFF. The chain employs TRBV6-5 and TRBJ2-2; the D call may be TRBD1 or TRBD2 (5 bases each). The V end was cut by 2 bases, the J end by 3 bases, with 16 bases between. The CDR3 loop spans 17 amino acids. The germline V gene has CDR1 MNHEY and CDR2 SVGAGI.